This T cell receptor beta chain was identified in a study of shared clonotypes between healthy human individuals. Only in-frame clones appear in the TCRdb table, and some are missing; sequencing was by immunoSEQ multiplex PCR. The table records about 480,000 clones, roughly 85% of them present only once. Looked up from germline, CDR1 is KGHSH and CDR2 is LQKENI. V lost 6 bases to trimming and J lost 4 bases, with 16 bases between them. The CDR3 runs to 14 residues. Adult donors, all healthy and HIV-negative, had no recent acute infections or vaccinations. The J gene is TRBJ2-7, the V gene TRBV18; D possibly matches TRBD1 or TRBD2 (6 bases each). The source of this sequence is a woman aged 40 to 55 in good health. Some clones in this sample may be carry-over from other donors' samples. Sample: PBMCs. This chain's CDR3 is CASSAAGGTYEQYF. The CDR3 DNA sequence: TGTGCCAGCTCCGCAGCCGGAGGGACATACGAGCAGTACTTC.